The present T cell receptor (beta chain) was sequenced within a study of T-cell memory formation after mild COVID-19 listed by TCRdb under 2021. With regard to the full study: TCR sequence clusters from the two donors were largely donor specific. The cohort comprised two young, previously healthy adult volunteers, one female and one male. T-cell clones expanding and contracting after mild COVID-19 in a couple of donors were tracked by longitudinal TCRalpha and TCRbeta repertoire sequencing. The paper as a whole reports these results and caveats: The study covered only a couple of mild cases, and larger cohorts including severe cases with pre-infection samples were considered necessary. The second-wave clones that peaked on day 37 were not confirmed to be SARS-CoV-2 specific. Contracting CD4+ clones were found mainly in CM and EM memory subsets, while CD8+ clones were enriched in EMRA. Some responding clones were found in pre-infection memory, which suggests that pre-existing cross-reactive memory T cells took part in the SARS-CoV-2 response. Clones contracting from day 15 to 85 had balanced CD4/CD8 phenotypes, while a second wave expanding from day 15 to 37 was biased towards CD4+.

Sequencing used an Illumina NovaSeq 6000. TCRalpha and TCRbeta cDNA libraries were built by 5'RACE with constant-segment primers, adding sample barcodes and unique molecular identifiers. Trizol reagent was used to extract RNA from every sample. Amplification of the libraries took two PCR steps, and the second step added a second sample barcode plus Illumina TruSeq adapters. Sequencing of the libraries was done on an Illumina NovaSeq, producing 2 x 150 bp paired-end reads. Per the original workflow: Reads were demultiplexed and collapsed into UMI-guided consensus sequences with migec v1.2.7. Using mixcr v2.1.11, UMI consensuses were aligned to TRA and TRB V and J templates and then assembled into clonotypes. Expanded or contracted clonotypes were those called significant by both edgeR and NoisET, with noise models trained on biological replicates. edgeR calls used a false discovery rate-adjusted p below 0.01 and a log2 fold-change threshold of 1. PCA with hierarchical clustering of max-normalized trajectories of the 1000 most abundant clonotypes was used as exploratory dynamics analysis. Each responding clone was given a CD4 or CD8 phenotype based on the CD4+ and CD8+ repertoires, which had been sequenced separately. The public sequencing data were trimmed at Q25 with fastp and processed into clonotypes with MiXCR by TCRdb, which kept only in-frame beta chains. Rows with a matching CDR3 protein are joined into one entry that keeps the most common DNA and genes. None of the V and J calls come from the authors' own analysis; TCRdb made them. The sample yields more than 100,000 distinct CDR3 sequences; about 5.9% were counted once. The leading ten clones occupy 2.2% of the sample.

This clonotype was picked up many times. Its antigen target is currently unknown. The sample holds no much larger clone one base away, and base qualities are not on file. PBMCs were isolated by Ficoll-Paque density gradient centrifugation. This receptor was taken from an adult woman who had mild COVID-19 (a few samples of this study predate the infection). The sample titles of this study are shuffled in the database, so cell type and time point are left out; the donor was told from shared clones. The sample comprised PBMCs or a T cell subset sorted from them (not recorded which).

The DNA sequence follows: TGTGCCACCAGCAGAGATAAGGTAGCGGCCTACGAGCAGTACTTC. This translates into CATSRDKVAAYEQYF. The rearrangement combines TRBV15 with TRBJ2-7; a weak D assignment points to TRBD2 (6 bases agree). V drops 0 bases and J drops 2 bases, leaving 11 bases in between. The CDR3 holds 15 amino acids from the cysteine to the phenylalanine. CDR3 DNA is the only sequence kept; it has 45 bases, read in frame from the first base. As encoded in the germline V gene (reference sequence), CDR1 is LNHNV while CDR2 is YYDKDF.